This note documents a single TCR beta chain sequence. What this receptor recognizes is not known. Compared with germline, one end of the junction differs, possibly owing to a read error. The data stem from a study of blood T cell repertoires in COVID-19 (dated by TCRdb to about 2020). In the study overall: Samples from collaborators originated in the United States, Italy and Spain and spanned both the acute and convalescent phases of COVID-19. The material from the prospective study consisted of cDNA or gDNA derived from T cells, B-cell-depleted T cells, or PBMCs. The dataset comprised deeply sampled blood TCRbeta repertoires from subjects exposed to, actively infected with, or recovered from COVID-19. The repertoires were made available in a free public database intended to serve as a resource for research on the immune response to SARS-CoV-2. The samples were drawn from two sources: the first 160 participants of the ongoing ImmuneRACE study, and over 950 subjects contributed by 6 global collaborators. Sample metadata almost always included a de-identified subject ID, COVID-19 status, age in years and sex. HLA class I and class II types, where available, came from metadata supplied by the sample provider rather than from assay-based typing.

The CDR1 and CDR2 encoded by the germline V gene (reference sequence) are LGHDT and YNNKEL. From the cysteine through the phenylalanine, the CDR3 covers 16 amino acids. This entry keeps only the CDR3 DNA: 48 bases, framed from base 1. In the prospective study, participants were 18 to 89 years old, resided in about two dozen geographic areas of the United States, and were enrolled through a virtual design. To assign participants to cohorts, the prospective study relied on clinical history that participants themselves reported in a screening survey and a study questionnaire. Recovered participants in ImmuneRACE Cohort 3 were defined as having two consecutive negative NP/OP PCR tests, clearance from a healthcare professional, or resolution of symptoms. In the prospective study, mobile phlebotomists collected whole blood, serum and a nasopharyngeal or oropharyngeal swab from each participant. Additional blood draws and questionnaires over an approximately two-month period could optionally be provided by prospective study participants. Prospective study blood samples were shipped either frozen or at room temperature before DNA extraction.

Study-wide findings and limitations: Clinical and demographic metadata were provided uncurated, with the amount varying by source and participant.

TCRbeta CDR3 regions were amplified from genomic DNA using the immunoSEQ Assay, a bias-controlled multiplex PCR. Per the source publication's procedure: Within the assay, amplification of reference gene primers was used to estimate how many nucleated cells each sample contained. Sequence reads were collapsed and filtered to measure the absolute abundance of every unique TCRbeta CDR3 rearrangement. For each sample, productive Simpson clonality was calculated by taking the square root of Simpson's diversity index across productive rearrangements. TCRdb took over this immuneACCESS table, retaining in-frame rearrangements with V and J assigned. Such tables are incomplete; in checked studies, under half of the missing clones stem from an unresolved V gene, and the remainder is unexplained. D and trimming come from the DNA, and the V and J calls and clone size come from that table. Present in this sample are around 310,000 clones, over 75% of which were seen just once. 9.5% of the sample is in the top ten clones.

The chain joins TRBV3-1 (or the pseudogene TRBV3-2) to TRBJ1-5; the D gene is not confidently resolved. Sequences were obtained from PBMCs or T cells enriched from blood (not recorded which). The source of this sequence is a woman in her thirties or forties who had recovered from COVID-19. The CDR3 region: CASSKEAVYSNQPQHF. Read as DNA, the sequence is TGTGCCAGCAGCAAAGAGGCGGTCTATAGCAATCAGCCCCAGCATTTT.